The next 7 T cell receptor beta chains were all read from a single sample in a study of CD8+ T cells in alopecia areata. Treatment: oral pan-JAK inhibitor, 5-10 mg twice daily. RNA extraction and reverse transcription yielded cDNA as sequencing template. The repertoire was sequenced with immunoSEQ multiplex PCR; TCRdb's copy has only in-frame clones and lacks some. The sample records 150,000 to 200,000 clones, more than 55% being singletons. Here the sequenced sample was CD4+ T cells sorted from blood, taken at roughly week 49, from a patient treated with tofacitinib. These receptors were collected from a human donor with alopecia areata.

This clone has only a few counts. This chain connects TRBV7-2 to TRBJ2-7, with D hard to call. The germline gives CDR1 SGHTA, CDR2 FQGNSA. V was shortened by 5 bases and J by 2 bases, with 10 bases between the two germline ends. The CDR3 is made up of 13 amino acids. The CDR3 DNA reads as TGTGCCAGCAGCCAACGGGCAACCTACGAGCAGTACTTC. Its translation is CASSQRATYEQYF.

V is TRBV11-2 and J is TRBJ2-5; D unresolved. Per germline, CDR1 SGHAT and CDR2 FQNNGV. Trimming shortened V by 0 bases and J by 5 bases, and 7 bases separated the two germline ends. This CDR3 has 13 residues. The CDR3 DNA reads TGTGCCAGCAGCTTAGATGGTTGGGAGACCCAGTACTTC. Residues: CASSLDGWETQYF.

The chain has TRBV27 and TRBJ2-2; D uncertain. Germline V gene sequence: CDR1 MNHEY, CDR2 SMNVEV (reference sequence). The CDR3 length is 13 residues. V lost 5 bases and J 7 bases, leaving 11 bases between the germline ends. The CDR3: CASSLEPYGELFF. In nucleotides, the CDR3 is TGTGCCAGCAGTCTCGAGCCGTACGGGGAGCTGTTTTTT.

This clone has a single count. In DNA form, the CDR3 reads TGCAGCGTCAGGGGGCAGGTTTATGGGGCTGAAGCTTTCTTT. Translation: CSVRGQVYGAEAFF. The chain employs TRBV29-1 and TRBJ1-1, with TRBD1 matching 8 bases. Germline-derived CDR1 and CDR2 are SQVTM and ANQGSEA. V trimming: 6 bases; J trimming: 6 bases; junction bases outside the gene matches: 12. The CDR3 consists of 14 residues.

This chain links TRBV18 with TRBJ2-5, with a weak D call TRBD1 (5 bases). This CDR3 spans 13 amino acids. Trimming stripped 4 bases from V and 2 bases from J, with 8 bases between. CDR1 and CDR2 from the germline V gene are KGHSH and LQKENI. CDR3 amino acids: CASSQGQQETQYF. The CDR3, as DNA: TGTGCCAGCTCACAGGGGCAGCAAGAGACCCAGTACTTC.

CDR3 amino acids: CASSWGVLANQETQYF. The CDR3 DNA follows: TGTGCCAGCAGTTGGGGGGTTCTAGCGAACCAAGAGACCCAGTACTTC. The chain links TRBV7-8 to TRBJ2-5; tentatively, D is TRBD2 (6 bases). Trimming took off 6 bases at V and 0 bases at J, with 17 bases between the two ends. CDR3 size: 16 residues. Germline lookup yields CDR1 SGHVS and CDR2 FQNEAQ.

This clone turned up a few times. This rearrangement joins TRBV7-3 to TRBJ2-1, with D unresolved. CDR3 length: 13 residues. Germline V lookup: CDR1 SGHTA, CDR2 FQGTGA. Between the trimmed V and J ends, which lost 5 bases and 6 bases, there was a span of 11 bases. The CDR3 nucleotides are TGTGCCAGCAGCCACGCAACTTCCAATGAGCAGTTCTTC. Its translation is CASSHATSNEQFF.